These 17 T cell receptor beta chains originate from one sample sequenced in a study of cytomegalovirus exposure and HLA in healthy donors. With 60 Vbeta and 13 Jbeta primers, the PCR was carried out. Using immunoSEQ multiplex PCR, the repertoire was profiled, and TCRdb retains in-frame clones only, with some absent. The top ten clones hold approximately 2.6% of a sample with around 120,000 clones, roughly 79% of them seen once. The sequenced material came from PBMCs. The receptors were sampled from a boy between 2 and 10 years old in good health and CMV-seronegative.

The chain recombines TRBV5-4 with TRBJ1-1, with 10 bases matching TRBD1. The CDR3 is made up of 14 amino acids. The ends lost 4 bases at V and 10 bases at J; junction bases unmatched: 10. CDR1 is SGHNT, CDR2 YYREEE, per germline (reference sequence). The CDR3 here is CASSGGQGFTGAFF. The CDR3 DNA is TGTGCCAGCAGCGGGGGACAGGGGTTTACCGGAGCTTTCTTT.

This clone was counted only a few times. V is TRBV6-1 and J is TRBJ1-1; 7 bases fit TRBD1. The V segment lost 1 base and the J segment 7 bases; nucleotides outside the gene matches: 3. Germline lookup yields CDR1 MNHNS and CDR2 SASEGT. This CDR3 is 13 amino acids long. This chain's CDR3 is CASSEDDRVEAFF. CDR3 DNA: TGTGCCAGCAGTGAAGATGACAGGGTTGAAGCTTTCTTT.

On this clone itself: The same CDR3 arises from other DNA sequences in this sample as well. The rearrangement uses TRBV9 and TRBJ2-3, with a weak D call TRBD2 (6 bases). Deletions cut 0 bases from V and 7 bases from J, with 12 bases between. Germline V gives CDR1 SGDLS, CDR2 YYNGEE. CDR3 size: 14 residues. The DNA for the CDR3 is TGTGCCAGCAGCGTAGTGGCGGGAACGAATACGCAGTATTTT. Residues: CASSVVAGTNTQYF.

This chain links TRBV4-2 with TRBJ2-5; 7 nucleotides align to TRBD2. In germline, CDR1 is LGHNA, CDR2 YNFKEQ. CDR3 length: 16 residues. J gave up 5 bases and V 0 bases, and 9 bases lay outside the gene matches. CDR3 nucleotides: TGTGCCAGCAGCCAAGAATTCGGAGCGGGGTCTGAGACCCAGTACTTC. Its translation: CASSQEFGAGSETQYF.

The chain recombines TRBV7-9 with TRBJ2-3, with 9 bases identical to TRBD2. The CDR3 covers 16 residues. CDR1 is SEHNR, CDR2 FQNEAQ, per germline (reference sequence). The V gene end was trimmed by 5 bases and the J gene end by 2 bases; junction bases not matched to a gene: 8. In DNA form, the CDR3 reads TGTGCCAGCAGCCCACGGGCTAGCGGGACCACAGATACGCAGTATTTT. Protein product: CASSPRASGTTDTQYF.

This chain joins TRBV7-9 and TRBJ2-3; D may be TRBD1 (5 bases). Germline V lookup: CDR1 SEHNR, CDR2 FQNEAQ (reference sequence). The CDR3 loop spans 12 amino acids. Trimming shortened V by 5 bases and J by 2 bases, and 5 bases separated the two germline ends. The CDR3 protein is CASSGATDTQYF. CDR3 sequence (DNA): TGTGCCAGCAGCGGGGCCACAGATACGCAGTATTTT.

The chain carries TRBV4-3 and TRBJ2-3, with 7 bases that match TRBD1. Trimming removed 4 bases from V and 4 bases from J; junction bases left unmatched: 11. In germline, CDR1 is LGHNA, CDR2 YSLEER. CDR3 length equals 16 residues. CDR3 nucleotides: TGCGCCAGCAGCCCTTCAACAGGGGTCAAGGCAGATACGCAGTATTTT. As protein: CASSPSTGVKADTQYF.

This chain links TRBV6-4 with TRBJ1-1; 7 positions match TRBD1. The CDR3 totals 14 residues. The V gene end was trimmed by 2 bases and the J gene end by 1 base; junction bases not matched to a gene: 1. From germline, CDR1 is MRHNA and CDR2 SNTAGT. Here the CDR3 reads CASSDGTENTEAFF. CDR3 bases: TGTGCCAGCAGTGACGGGACAGAGAACACTGAAGCTTTCTTT.

The chain carries TRBV30 and TRBJ1-2; 8 bases match TRBD1. The trim removed 2 bases at V and 2 bases at J, leaving 4 bases unmatched. Germline CDR1 and CDR2: GTSNPN and SVGIG (reference sequence). The CDR3 runs 14 residues. CDR3 DNA sequence: TGTGCCTGGAGTCCGACAGGGGTAAACTATGGCTACACCTTC. It codes for CAWSPTGVNYGYTF.

The chain has TRBV2 and TRBJ2-5; TRBD2 might be the D (5 bases). The germline gives CDR1 SNHLY, CDR2 FYNNEI. This CDR3 region has 14 residues. With 8 bases removed from V and 7 bases from J, the gap between germline ends came to 20 bases. The CDR3 bases are TGTGCCAGCGCCCGTGGTAGGACGGCGGGGACCCAGTACTTC. This sequence encodes CASARGRTAGTQYF.

This clone was seen a handful of times. This rearrangement joins TRBV15 to TRBJ2-5, with 7 bases aligning to TRBD1. CDR1 and CDR2 from the germline V gene are LNHNV and YYDKDF (reference sequence). Trimming took 0 bases from V and 3 from J; bases not matched to a gene: 1. The CDR3 has 14 residues. CDR3 coding DNA: TGTGCCACCAGCAGAGATGGGACAGAAGAGACCCAGTACTTC. It encodes CATSRDGTEETQYF.

This rearrangement joins TRBV6-5 to TRBJ1-2; D remains unclear. With 0 bases removed from V and 13 bases from J, the gap between germline ends came to 15 bases. This CDR3 has 13 residues. Germline values: CDR1 MNHEY, CDR2 SVGAGI. The CDR3 region has the DNA TGTGCCAGCAGTTACTCCAGTTGGGCCCTCCCCACCTTC. This gives the protein CASSYSSWALPTF.

The rearrangement joins TRBV10-3 to TRBJ1-6; 7 nucleotides agree with TRBD1. CDR3 size: 19 residues. V was clipped by 2 bases and J by 0 bases; unmatched bases: 10. Germline values: CDR1 ENHRY, CDR2 SYGVKD. In nucleotides, the CDR3 is TGTGCCATCAGTGAGAATTGGGACAGACACAGCTCCTATAATTCACCCCTCCACTTT. This gives the protein CAISENWDRHSSYNSPLHF.

The rearrangement uses TRBV19 and TRBJ2-7; a weak D match, TRBD1 (6 bases). Per germline, CDR1 LNHDA and CDR2 SQIVND (reference sequence). The CDR3 has 15 amino acids. The ends were cut back, 3 bases at V and 3 bases at J, with 15 bases in the middle. CDR3 residues: CASSIMAQGYYEQYF. Written as DNA, the CDR3 is TGTGCCAGTAGTATCATGGCACAGGGCTACTACGAGCAGTACTTC. Supplemented by reference TRBV19 and TRBJ2-7, the full variable domain reads DGGITQSPKYLFRKEGQNVTLSCEQNLNHDAMYWYRQDPGQGLRLIYYSQIVNDFQKGDIAEGYSVSREKKESFPLTVTSAQKNPTAFYLCASSIMAQGYYEQYFGPGTRLTVT.

The rearrangement joins TRBV5-5 to TRBJ2-1; 12 nucleotides align to TRBD1. Unmatched junction bases numbered 2, after V lost 0 bases and J lost 7 bases. The V gene's germline CDR1 is SGHKS and CDR2 YYEKEE (reference sequence). CDR3 length equals 15 residues. Here the CDR3 reads CASSLGDRGLNEQFF. CDR3 coding DNA: TGTGCCAGCAGCTTGGGGGACAGGGGGCTAAATGAGCAGTTCTTC.

The rearrangement joins TRBV19 to TRBJ1-1; the match to TRBD1 covers 7 bases. The CDR3 has 13 residues. Germline V gene data show CDR1 as LNHDA and CDR2 as SQIVND (reference sequence). With 6 bases clipped from V and 5 bases from J, the junction kept 6 bases outside the gene matches. In nucleotides, the CDR3 is TGTGCCAGTAGGGACGACAGGGAGACTGAAGCTTTCTTT. Its protein product is CASRDDRETEAFF. The full variable domain, in which reference TRBV19 and TRBJ1-1 provide the parts outside the CDR3, is DGGITQSPKYLFRKEGQNVTLSCEQNLNHDAMYWYRQDPGQGLRLIYYSQIVNDFQKGDIAEGYSVSREKKESFPLTVTSAQKNPTAFYLCASRDDRETEAFFGQGTRLTVV.

The sample holds one count of this clone. The chain recombines TRBV27 with TRBJ2-1, with TRBD2 identical over 7 bases. The V gene end was trimmed by 7 bases and the J gene end by 7 bases; junction bases not matched to a gene: 13. The CDR3 length is 15 residues. Germline V gene data show CDR1 as MNHEY and CDR2 as SMNVEV (reference sequence). CDR3 loop: CASTLRAGVGNEQFF. CDR3 nucleotides: TGTGCCAGCACCCTCCGGGCGGGGGTGGGAAATGAGCAGTTCTTC.